The rows below give T cell receptor beta chains drawn from one sample of a study of cytomegalovirus exposure and HLA in healthy donors. TCRdb's table, derived via immunoSEQ multiplex PCR, lists solely in-frame clones and lacks some. The sample table sets out some 39,000 clones. Sequenced input: PBMCs. These receptors all stem from a male donor in good health and CMV-seronegative. The CDR3 runs from the conserved cysteine through the conserved F or W.

>TRBV6-1|TRBJ1-5
CASSEVGGVSNQPQHF
>TRBV11-3|TRBJ2-1
CASSDRGGNEQFF
>TRBV6-5|TRBJ2-1
CASREDRGTYNEQFF
>TRBV28|TRBJ2-7
CASSPRTVRPYEQYF
>TRBV5-8|TRBJ2-5
CASSLGSAAQETQYF
>TRBV28|TRBJ1-1
CASSSAGNTEAFF
>TRBV9|TRBJ2-3
CASSPHTRTETQYF
>TRBV30|TRBJ1-2
CAWSVYPSNYGYTF
>TRBV14|TRBJ1-1
CASSHLGAAVTEAFF
>TRBV7-2|TRBJ1-3
CASSLQGNTIYF
>TRBV6-1|TRBJ1-1
CASSLTTGKTEAFF
>TRBV21-1|TRBJ1-1
CASSKVTGLLICAEAFF
>TRBV20-1|TRBJ1-1
CSARQRTEAFF
>TRBV2|TRBJ1-3
CASRAGVGNTIYF
>TRBV19|TRBJ2-2
CASSIAEGLGELFF
>TRBV28|TRBJ2-2
CASATGQGSGELFF
>TRBV6-6|TRBJ1-1
CASSSAQGMMNTEAFF
>TRBV6-6|TRBJ1-2
CATIPGQGPYGYTF
>TRBV7-9|TRBJ1-4
CASSLGLGAGGLEKLFF
>TRBV29-1|TRBJ1-1
CSAVHSNTEAFF
>TRBV7-8|TRBJ1-1
CASSLLGWAGQTEAFF